These T cell receptor beta chains were read from a single sample in a study of OX40 agonist ivuxolimab in advanced cancers. Generated by immunoSEQ multiplex PCR, the TCRdb table keeps only in-frame clones and is missing some. The sample holds 30,000 or so clones, around 87% seen once. The sample was CD4+ or CD8+ T cells sorted from blood, taken in a trial of the OX40 agonist ivuxolimab. The receptors shown here come from an adult with an advanced solid tumor such as melanoma, head and neck, liver or kidney cancer. The CDR3 runs from the conserved cysteine through the conserved F or W. D genes are given only for firm matches. Rows may omit the clone size; those that give it use once, few, many or a size class.

size	D	V	J	CDR3	DNA
NA	NA	TRBV7-8	TRBJ1-1	CASSSYTGGPEAFF	TGTGCCAGCAGCTCGTACACGGGGGGGCCGGAAGCTTTCTTT
NA	TRBD1	TRBV6-5	TRBJ1-2	CASSYSKGAGYGYTF	TGTGCCAGCAGTTACTCAAAGGGGGCCGGCTATGGCTACACCTTC
NA	NA	TRBV28	TRBJ2-3	CASSSPLWDTQYF	TGTGCCAGCAGTTCACCGTTGTGGGATACGCAGTATTTT
once	NA	TRBV11-3	TRBJ2-5	CASSFPPDENDQETQYF	TGTGCCAGCAGCTTTCCCCCGGACGAAAACGACCAAGAGACCCAGTACTTC
NA	NA	TRBV28	TRBJ1-4	CASSFTPLNRDEKLFF	TGTGCCAGCAGTTTTACCCCCCTGAACAGGGATGAAAAACTGTTTTTT
NA	NA	TRBV7-9	TRBJ1-2	CASSPLKLYGYTF	TGTGCCAGCAGCCCCCTAAAGCTATATGGCTACACCTTC
NA	NA	TRBV28	TRBJ1-2	CASSLPQGLPYGYTF	TGTGCCAGCAGTTTACCTCAGGGGCTACCCTATGGCTACACCTTC
NA	NA	TRBV6-5	TRBJ1-1	CASSPIEGEYTEAFF	TGTGCCAGCAGCCCCATCGAGGGGGAATATACTGAAGCTTTCTTT
NA	NA	TRBV4-3	TRBJ1-2	CASSQEAGATYGYTF	TGCGCCAGCAGCCAAGAGGCAGGGGCTACCTATGGCTACACCTTC
NA	TRBD2	TRBV4-2	TRBJ2-7	CASSQDYSGNSYEQYF	TGTGCCAGCAGCCAAGATTATAGCGGGAATTCCTACGAGCAGTACTTC
NA	TRBD2	TRBV7-8	TRBJ2-2	CASSLGGSGTGELFF	TGTGCCAGCAGCTTAGGCGGGAGTGGAACCGGGGAGCTGTTTTTT
NA	NA	TRBV6-6	TRBJ2-1	CASSYSIYNEQFF	TGTGCCAGCAGTTACTCGATCTACAATGAGCAGTTCTTC
NA	NA	TRBV7-9	TRBJ1-4	CASSLNEKLFF	TGTGCCAGCAGCTTAAACGAAAAACTGTTTTTT